This is a list of T cell receptor beta chains from one sample in a study of CD8 T cells in ankylosing spondylitis. TCRdb re-analysed the 5' RACE reads in MiXCR, keeping a single row per CDR3 protein. Among 340,000 or so distinct CDR3 sequences listed, about 14% were seen once. The specimen was blood, either unsorted or a sorted T cell fraction (not recorded which). The receptors stem from a male donor with ankylosing spondylitis or in good health (not recorded which). CDR3s include the opening cysteine and the closing phenylalanine or tryptophan. D genes are given only for firm matches. The listing skips clone size in some rows; elsewhere it reads once, few, many or a size class.

D gene: -
J gene: TRBJ1-2
V gene: TRBV6-1
clone size: -
CDR3 protein: CASSRGGERGYTF
CDR3 DNA: TGTGCCAGCAGCCGCGGGGGGGAGAGAGGCTACACCTTC

D gene: -
J gene: TRBJ2-3
V gene: TRBV5-1
clone size: -
CDR3 protein: CASSSEPTDTQYF
CDR3 DNA: TGCGCCAGCAGCTCTGAGCCTACAGATACGCAGTATTTT

D gene: TRBD1
J gene: TRBJ1-1
V gene: TRBV5-1
clone size: -
CDR3 protein: CASSSQGGNINTEAFF
CDR3 DNA: TGCGCCAGCAGCTCCCAGGGGGGTAACATCAACACTGAAGCTTTCTTT

D gene: TRBD2
J gene: TRBJ2-7
V gene: TRBV20-1
clone size: -
CDR3 protein: CSASETSGGPVRYF
CDR3 DNA: TGCAGTGCTAGTGAGACTAGCGGGGGACCGGTGCGGTACTTC

D gene: -
J gene: TRBJ1-3
V gene: TRBV12-3/TRBV12-4
clone size: few
CDR3 protein: CASSSPGESGNTIYF
CDR3 DNA: TGTGCCAGCAGTTCCCCGGGAGAGTCTGGAAACACCATATATTTT

D gene: -
J gene: TRBJ2-2
V gene: TRBV5-1
clone size: -
CDR3 protein: CASSVRLVNTGELFF
CDR3 DNA: TGCGCCAGCAGCGTCAGACTTGTGAACACCGGGGAGCTGTTTTTT

D gene: -
J gene: TRBJ1-2
V gene: TRBV2
clone size: few
CDR3 protein: CASSTGLGYGYTF
CDR3 DNA: TGTGCCAGCAGTACAGGGCTCGGCTATGGCTACACCTTC

D gene: TRBD2
J gene: TRBJ2-3
V gene: TRBV6-5
clone size: few
CDR3 protein: CASSHPSGSRPDTQYF
CDR3 DNA: TGTGCCAGCAGTCACCCTAGCGGGAGTCGCCCAGATACGCAGTATTTT

D gene: -
J gene: TRBJ2-3
V gene: TRBV5-1
clone size: few
CDR3 protein: CASSLLGPSRDTQYF
CDR3 DNA: TGCGCCAGCAGCTTGTTAGGTCCATCCAGGGATACGCAGTATTTT

D gene: TRBD1
J gene: TRBJ1-1
V gene: TRBV18
clone size: -
CDR3 protein: CASSPTPGQGTEAFF
CDR3 DNA: TGTGCCAGCTCACCCACCCCGGGACAGGGCACTGAAGCTTTCTTT

D gene: -
J gene: TRBJ2-5
V gene: TRBV7-8
clone size: -
CDR3 protein: CASSLVMTPRETQYF
CDR3 DNA: TGTGCCAGCAGCTTAGTCATGACGCCTCGGGAGACCCAGTACTTC